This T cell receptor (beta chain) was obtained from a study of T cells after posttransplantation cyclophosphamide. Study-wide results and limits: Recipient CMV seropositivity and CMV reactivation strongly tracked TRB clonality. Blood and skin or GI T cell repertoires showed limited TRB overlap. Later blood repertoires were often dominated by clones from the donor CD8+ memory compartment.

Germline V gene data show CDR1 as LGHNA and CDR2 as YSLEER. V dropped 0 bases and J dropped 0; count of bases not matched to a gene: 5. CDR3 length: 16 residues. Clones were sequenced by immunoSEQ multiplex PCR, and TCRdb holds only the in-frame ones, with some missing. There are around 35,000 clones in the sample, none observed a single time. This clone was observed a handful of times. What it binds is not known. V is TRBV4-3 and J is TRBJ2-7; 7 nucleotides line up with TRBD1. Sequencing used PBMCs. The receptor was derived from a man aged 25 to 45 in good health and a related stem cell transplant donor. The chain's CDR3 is CASSQEATGDSYEQYF. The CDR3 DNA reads TGCGCCAGCAGCCAAGAAGCCACAGGGGACTCCTACGAGCAGTACTTC.